This is a list of T cell receptor beta chains from one sample in a study of graft-versus-host responses after intestinal transplantation. These receptors have no identified antigens. Some clones are missing from TCRdb's copy, which holds only in-frame ones; the method was immunoSEQ multiplex PCR. The sample records around 100,000 clones, roughly 87% being singletons. The sequenced sample was unstimulated CD4+ T cells sorted from spleen or lymph node cells, obtained before transplant. Every receptor here comes from a human donor who was the organ donor for an intestinal transplant. CDR3s include the opening cysteine and the closing phenylalanine or tryptophan. The D gene is left open where the match is weak. Size values are once, few and many counts, or a class for expanded clones, and some rows have none.

clone_size,j_call,v_call,cdr3_length,d_call,cdr3_aa,cdr3_nt
NA,TRBJ2-5,TRBV10-3,14,NA,CAISGRAGQETQYF,TGTGCCATCAGTGGAAGAGCGGGTCAAGAGACCCAGTACTTC
NA,TRBJ2-6,TRBV20-1,11,NA,CSASGANVLTF,TGCAGTGCTAGTGGGGCCAACGTCCTGACTTTC
NA,TRBJ1-2,TRBV27,13,TRBD1,CASSLSQGNGYTF,TGTGCCAGCAGTTTATCACAGGGGAATGGCTACACCTTC
NA,TRBJ1-5,TRBV28,13,NA,CASSSWGIQPQHF,TGTGCCAGCAGTTCTTGGGGGATTCAGCCCCAGCATTTT
NA,TRBJ1-5,TRBV2,14,NA,CASSKSAGSAPQHF,TGTGCCAGCTCAAAGTCGGCAGGGTCGGCGCCCCAGCATTTT
NA,TRBJ2-1,TRBV6-5,14,NA,CASSYSGLYNEQFF,TGTGCCAGCAGTTACTCGGGACTTTACAATGAGCAGTTCTTC
NA,TRBJ1-6,TRBV27,18,TRBD1,CASSDRVDRAWGGTPLHF,TGTGCCAGCAGTGACAGAGTAGACAGGGCCTGGGGAGGAACACCCCTCCACTTT
NA,TRBJ1-2,TRBV7-9,14,TRBD1,CASSLATGIYGYTF,TGTGCCAGCAGCTTAGCGACAGGGATCTATGGCTACACCTTC
NA,TRBJ1-5,TRBV6-5,13,NA,CASGAGARQPQHF,TGTGCCTCCGGGGCGGGGGCCAGGCAGCCCCAGCATTTT
few,TRBJ1-4,TRBV30,14,NA,CAWRESGVNEKLFF,TGTGCCTGGAGGGAATCCGGGGTGAATGAAAAACTGTTTTTT
NA,TRBJ2-2,TRBV6-4,16,NA,CASSAEPIRNTGELFF,TGTGCCAGCAGTGCCGAACCAATCAGGAACACCGGGGAGCTGTTTTTT
once,TRBJ2-1,TRBV28,14,NA,CASTGERRYNEQFF,TGTGCCAGCACTGGGGAGAGACGTTACAATGAGCAGTTCTTC
NA,TRBJ2-3,TRBV7-2,14,NA,CASSPSARADTQYF,TGTGCCAGCAGTCCTTCGGCCAGGGCGGATACGCAGTATTTT
NA,TRBJ2-2,TRBV6-1,14,TRBD2,CASMREAHTGELFF,TGTGCCAGCATGCGGGAGGCTCACACCGGGGAGCTGTTTTTT
NA,TRBJ1-5,TRBV19,13,TRBD1,CASNIQGNQPQHF,TGTGCCAGTAACATACAGGGGAATCAGCCCCAGCATTTT
NA,TRBJ2-7,TRBV6-1,14,NA,CASSEVLASYEQYF,TGTGCCAGCAGTGAAGTACTAGCTTCCTACGAGCAGTACTTC
NA,TRBJ2-7,TRBV6-1,13,TRBD1,CASSRDRGDEQYF,TGTGCCAGCAGCCGGGACAGGGGCGACGAGCAGTACTTC
NA,TRBJ1-5,TRBV6-6,16,TRBD1,CASSPGTGVFNQPQHF,TGTGCCAGCAGTCCCGGGACAGGGGTTTTCAATCAGCCCCAGCATTTT
NA,TRBJ1-1,TRBV7-2,14,NA,CASSSPPGGTEAFF,TGTGCCAGCAGCTCCCCGCCCGGGGGCACTGAAGCTTTCTTT
few,TRBJ1-2,TRBV6-1,13,TRBD1,CASSSGQGYGYTF,TGTGCCAGCAGTTCCGGACAGGGGTATGGCTACACCTTC
NA,TRBJ2-7,TRBV30,13,TRBD1,CAGGEGQGYEQYF,TGTGCCGGGGGGGAGGGACAGGGGTACGAGCAGTACTTC
NA,TRBJ1-2,TRBV28,13,TRBD1,CASSRTGAYGYTF,TGTGCCAGCAGTCGGACAGGGGCCTATGGCTACACCTTC
NA,TRBJ2-1,TRBV15,13,NA,CATRGVADNEQFF,TGTGCCACCAGGGGAGTGGCCGACAATGAGCAGTTCTTC
NA,TRBJ2-2,TRBV2,15,TRBD2,CASSETGGNTGELFF,TGTGCCAGCAGTGAAACGGGGGGGAACACCGGGGAGCTGTTTTTT
NA,TRBJ1-2,TRBV4-1,16,TRBD1,CASSQALVLTGGSYTF,TGCGCCAGCAGCCAAGCTTTAGTTTTAACAGGGGGTAGCTACACCTTC
once,TRBJ2-3,TRBV6-1,13,NA,CAEAATSTDTQYF,TGTGCCGAGGCGGCTACGAGCACAGATACGCAGTATTTT
NA,TRBJ1-5,TRBV4-2,14,NA,CASSQVTGNQPQHF,TGTGCCAGCAGCCAAGTGACGGGGAATCAGCCCCAGCATTTT
NA,TRBJ2-7,TRBV30,15,TRBD1,CAWSVHGNRGNEQYF,TGTGCCTGGAGTGTACACGGAAACAGGGGAAACGAGCAGTACTTC
few,TRBJ1-1,TRBV10-2,12,NA,CASSQDRPAAFF,TGCGCCAGCAGTCAGGACCGACCTGCAGCTTTCTTT
NA,TRBJ2-1,TRBV4-1,17,TRBD2,CASSQRDRGGPYNEQFF,TGCGCCAGCAGCCAACGGGACCGGGGGGGTCCCTACAATGAGCAGTTCTTC
NA,TRBJ2-1,TRBV30,12,NA,CAWSVLGREQFF,TGTGCCTGGAGTGTTTTGGGCAGGGAGCAGTTCTTC
NA,TRBJ2-7,TRBV11-3,14,NA,CASSSGPGTYEQYF,TGTGCCAGCAGCTCTGGGCCGGGAACCTACGAGCAGTACTTC
few,TRBJ1-6,TRBV7-9,17,NA,CASSLDRGSSYNSPLHF,TGTGCCAGCAGCTTAGATCGGGGAAGCTCCTATAATTCACCCCTCCACTTT
once,TRBJ2-7,TRBV15,16,NA,CATSSGGRGGIGEQYF,TGTGCCACCAGCAGTGGGGGTCGGGGCGGGATCGGCGAGCAGTACTTC
NA,TRBJ1-6,TRBV27,15,TRBD1,CASSPDRGFNSPLHF,TGTGCCAGCAGCCCAGACAGGGGATTTAATTCACCCCTCCACTTT
once,TRBJ2-7,TRBV6-5,16,TRBD1,CASSYLGTGDPYEQYF,TGTGCCAGCAGTTACCTTGGAACAGGGGATCCCTACGAGCAGTACTTC
NA,TRBJ2-7,TRBV5-1,14,NA,CASKFDPVPYEQYF,TGCGCCAGCAAATTTGATCCGGTGCCCTACGAGCAGTACTTC
NA,TRBJ2-7,TRBV5-4,16,NA,CASSPLAGSHSYEQYF,TGTGCCAGCAGCCCGCTAGCCGGATCCCACTCCTACGAGCAGTACTTC
NA,TRBJ2-7,TRBV28,14,NA,CASSLGQTPYEQYF,TGTGCCAGCAGTTTAGGCCAGACTCCCTACGAGCAGTACTTC
NA,TRBJ2-5,TRBV7-2,15,TRBD2,CASSSGPGGGGTQYF,TGTGCCAGCAGCTCAGGGCCCGGCGGCGGGGGGACCCAGTACTTC
NA,TRBJ2-4,TRBV28,16,NA,CASSLMETVAKNIQYF,TGTGCCAGCAGTTTAATGGAGACGGTCGCCAAAAACATTCAGTACTTC
NA,TRBJ1-1,TRBV6-5,13,NA,CASSYSRNTEAFF,TGTGCCAGCAGTTACTCCCGCAACACTGAAGCTTTCTTT
NA,TRBJ2-4,TRBV28,14,NA,CASSLLSTKNIQYF,TGTGCCAGCAGTTTGTTGTCGACCAAAAACATTCAGTACTTC
NA,TRBJ1-4,TRBV19,17,TRBD1,CARGRGQVRGANEKLFF,TGTGCCCGAGGGCGGGGACAGGTTAGGGGTGCTAATGAAAAACTGTTTTTT
NA,TRBJ2-1,TRBV19,17,NA,CASSIAWTPRSYNEQFF,TGTGCCAGTAGTATAGCTTGGACTCCCCGGTCCTACAATGAGCAGTTCTTC
NA,TRBJ2-1,TRBV28,14,TRBD1,CASSTDRGHNEQFF,TGTGCCAGCAGTACGGACAGGGGTCACAATGAGCAGTTCTTC